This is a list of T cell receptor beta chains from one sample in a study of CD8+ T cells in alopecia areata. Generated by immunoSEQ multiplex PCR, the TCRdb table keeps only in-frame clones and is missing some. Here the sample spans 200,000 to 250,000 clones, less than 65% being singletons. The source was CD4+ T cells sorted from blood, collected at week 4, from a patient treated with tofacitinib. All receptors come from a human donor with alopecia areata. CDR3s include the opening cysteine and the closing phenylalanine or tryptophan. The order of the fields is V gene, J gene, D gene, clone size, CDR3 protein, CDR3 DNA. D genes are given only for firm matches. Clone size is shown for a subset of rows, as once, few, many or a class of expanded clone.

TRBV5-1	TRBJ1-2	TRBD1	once	CASSQGTAFPYGYTF	TGCGCCAGCAGCCAGGGGACAGCTTTCCCCTATGGCTACACCTTC
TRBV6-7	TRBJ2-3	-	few	CASSLRGPSTDTQYF	TGTGCCAGCAGTTTGAGGGGACCCAGCACAGATACGCAGTATTTT
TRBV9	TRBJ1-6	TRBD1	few	CASSVGRQGANSPLHF	TGTGCCAGCAGCGTAGGTCGTCAGGGGGCGAATTCACCCCTCCACTTT
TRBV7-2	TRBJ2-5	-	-	CASSLPGVETQYF	TGTGCCAGCAGCCTACCGGGGGTGGAGACCCAGTACTTC
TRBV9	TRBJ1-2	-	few	CASSASDLYGYTF	TGTGCCAGCAGCGCTTCGGACCTCTATGGCTACACCTTC
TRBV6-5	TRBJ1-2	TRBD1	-	CASSTGQGALYGYTF	TGTGCCAGCAGTACAGGACAGGGGGCCCTCTATGGCTACACCTTC
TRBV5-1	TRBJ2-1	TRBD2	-	CASSYGTRANEQFF	TGCGCCAGCAGCTACGGGACTAGAGCCAATGAGCAGTTCTTC
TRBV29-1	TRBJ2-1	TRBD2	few	CSYGGVSYNEQFF	TGCAGCTACGGGGGGGTCTCCTACAATGAGCAGTTCTTC
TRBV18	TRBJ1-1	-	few	CASSPGSNTEAFF	TGTGCCAGCTCACCCGGGTCGAACACTGAAGCTTTCTTT
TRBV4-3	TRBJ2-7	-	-	CASSQGGLRTYEQYF	TGCGCCAGCAGCCAAGGAGGACTCCGAACCTACGAGCAGTACTTC
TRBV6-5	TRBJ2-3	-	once	CASRPQGGTDTQYF	TGTGCCAGCAGGCCACAGGGAGGCACAGATACGCAGTATTTT
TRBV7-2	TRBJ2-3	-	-	CASSGLLRTQYF	TGTGCCAGCAGCGGACTTCTGAGGACGCAGTATTTT